A single sample is the source of the 25 T cell receptor beta chains below, sequenced in a study of beta chain features in type 1 diabetes. Their antigens remain unidentified. Whole-study findings and limits: For Type 1 diabetes patients, all four CD4+ subsets carried TCRB CDR3s that were moderately but significantly shorter.

Sequencing targeted expressed TCRB transcripts, as all isolated RNA had been reverse transcribed. This table comes from immunoSEQ multiplex PCR, and its TCRdb copy is limited to in-frame clones, with some not included. The sample comprises some 270,000 clones, about a tenth of which are singletons, and approximately 0.015% rests with the top ten. Sequences were obtained from naive CD4+ T cells from blood. These receptors originate from a man aged 30 to 39 with type 1 diabetes.

The chain uses TRBV29-1 and TRBJ2-5; 10 bases align to TRBD2. Germline lookup yields CDR1 SQVTM and CDR2 ANQGSEA. The trim removed 2 bases at V and 4 bases at J, leaving 13 bases unmatched. The CDR3 has 17 amino acids. The CDR3 reads CSVESGIGLAGAETQYF. CDR3 nucleotide sequence: TGCAGCGTTGAATCGGGGATAGGTCTAGCGGGGGCAGAGACCCAGTACTTC.

This clone was observed a handful of times. The DNA of the CDR3 is TGCAGTGCTAGGACTGGAGCAGAGCAGTTCTTC. Amino acids: CSARTGAEQFF. The V gene is TRBV20-1, the J gene TRBJ2-1, with D hard to call. CDR3 length: 11 residues. With 3 bases removed from V and 10 bases from J, the gap between germline ends came to 10 bases. CDR1 and CDR2 (germline): DFQATT, SNEGSKA (reference sequence).

The V call is TRBV7-9, the J call TRBJ2-7; TRBD2 agrees at 15 bases. This CDR3 is built from 16 residues. J gave up 2 bases and V 5 bases, and 4 bases lay outside the gene matches. Looked up from germline, CDR1 is SEHNR and CDR2 is FQNEAQ (reference sequence). The CDR3 sequence: CASSPRTSGGAYEQYF. The CDR3 DNA reads as TGTGCCAGCAGCCCCCGGACTAGCGGGGGGGCCTACGAGCAGTACTTC.

The sample holds a few counts of this clone. The DNA for the CDR3 is TGCAGCGTTGCCCCCACACGCTCCGGGAACACCATATATTTT. As protein: CSVAPTRSGNTIYF. This chain joins TRBV29-1 and TRBJ1-3; D is undetermined. The V end was cut by 4 bases, the J end by 7 bases, with 17 bases between. Germline V gene lookup returns CDR1 SQVTM and CDR2 ANQGSEA. The CDR3 contains 14 residues.

J is TRBJ1-5 and V is TRBV5-1; the D gene is possibly TRBD1 (6 bases). V was trimmed by 0 bases and J by 4 bases, leaving 11 bases between them. The V gene's germline CDR1 is SGHRS and CDR2 YFSETQ. This CDR3 spans 15 amino acids. Here the CDR3 reads CASSLGGQHNQPQHF. As DNA, the CDR3 is TGCGCCAGCAGCTTGGGGGGACAACATAATCAGCCCCAGCATTTT.

This clone appeared a few times. The V gene is TRBV5-1, the J gene TRBJ1-1, with a weak D call TRBD1 (6 bases). This CDR3 has 14 amino acids. V lost 5 bases, J lost 0 bases, and 11 bases lay in between. CDR1 and CDR2 (germline): SGHRS, YFSETQ. The chain's CDR3 is CASRNRVMNTEAFF. As DNA, the CDR3 is TGCGCCAGCAGAAACAGGGTCATGAACACTGAAGCTTTCTTT.

The sample holds a few counts of this clone. This chain uses TRBV5-1 with TRBJ2-5; possible D gene TRBD1, 6 bases. The CDR3 consists of 15 residues. The V and J ends lost 1 base and 1 base respectively, with 11 bases between them. In germline, CDR1 is SGHRS, CDR2 YFSETQ. CDR3 DNA sequence: TGCGCCAGCAGCTTGTGGGGGCAGGGCCAAGAGACCCAGTACTTC. Protein product: CASSLWGQGQETQYF.

The table lists this clone with a few counts. The chain joins TRBV30 to TRBJ1-6, with a tentative D call TRBD1 (5 bases). This CDR3 has 16 amino acids. Per the germline V gene, CDR1 is GTSNPN and CDR2 is SVGIG (reference sequence). V was trimmed by 1 base and J by 3 bases, leaving 13 bases between them. CDR3 sequence reads: CAWSGGGTVYNSPLHF. In DNA form, the CDR3 reads TGTGCCTGGAGTGGGGGAGGGACCGTCTATAATTCACCCCTCCACTTT.

This clone was seen a handful of times. The chain couples TRBV6-5 to TRBJ2-1, with 8 positions matching TRBD2. After removal of 2 bases from V and 9 bases from J, the junction contained 6 bases not matched to a gene. The germline V gene encodes CDR1 MNHEY and CDR2 SVGAGI. The CDR3 contains 14 residues. As DNA, the CDR3 is TGTGCCAGCAGTTACCTCGGGGGGGCCGGTGAGCAGTTCTTC. Protein sequence: CASSYLGGAGEQFF.

CDR3 coding DNA: TGTGCAAGTCGCTTAGCCTTAATGAACACTGAAGCTTTCTTT. Residues: CASRLALMNTEAFF. V is TRBV12-2 and J is TRBJ1-1. TRBV12-2 is a listed pseudogene. CDR3 size: 14 residues.

This clone was observed a handful of times. V gene TRBV7-3 combines with J gene TRBJ2-2; D uncertain. Germline V gene data show CDR1 as SGHTA and CDR2 as FQGTGA. The CDR3 contains 12 residues. V lost 4 bases and J lost 4, with 4 bases in between. This CDR3 is CASSSFTGELFF. The CDR3, as DNA: TGTGCCAGCAGCTCCTTCACCGGGGAGCTGTTTTTT.

J is TRBJ2-7 and V is TRBV5-4; 8 nucleotides line up with TRBD2. J was trimmed by 2 bases and V by 0 bases; bases with no gene match: 1. Germline V gene sequence: CDR1 SGHNT, CDR2 YYREEE (reference sequence). The length of the CDR3 is 14 residues. CDR3 nucleotide sequence: TGTGCCAGCAGCTTGGGACTAGCGACCTACGAGCAGTACTTC. The encoded protein is CASSLGLATYEQYF.

The table lists this clone with a few counts. This chain uses TRBV19 with TRBJ2-1; 7 nucleotides agree with TRBD2. The CDR3 totals 14 residues. The germline CDR1 and CDR2 sequences are LNHDA and SQIVND (reference sequence). V was pared by 5 bases and J by 8 bases, with 9 bases of the junction left unmatched. For the CDR3, the DNA is TGTGCCAGTAGTCGGACTAGAGGATACTATGAGCAGTTCTTC. Translated, it gives CASSRTRGYYEQFF.

The chain combines TRBV6-6 with TRBJ2-2; D uncertain. The germline V gene has CDR1 MNHNY and CDR2 SVGAGI (reference sequence). CDR3 size: 12 residues. V lost 4 bases and J lost 3, with 3 bases in between. CDR3 sequence: CASSWHTGELFF. The CDR3 DNA is TGTGCCAGCAGTTGGCACACCGGGGAGCTGTTTTTT.

A few counts support this clone. The CDR3 sequence is CASRSTGQGFAEAFF. Written as DNA, the CDR3 is TGTGCCAGCAGGTCGACGGGACAGGGGTTCGCTGAAGCTTTCTTT. The chain employs TRBV28 and TRBJ1-1; 10 positions match TRBD1. J was trimmed by 6 bases and V by 6 bases; bases with no gene match: 10. The CDR3 runs to 15 residues. The V gene's germline CDR1 is MDHEN and CDR2 SYDVKM.

The chain combines TRBV6-5 with TRBJ2-4; 10 bases line up with TRBD2. Trimming at V came to 9 bases and at J to 5 bases, leaving 1 base not matched to a gene. CDR1 MNHEY and CDR2 SVGAGI come from the germline V gene. CDR3 size: 12 residues. The DNA for the CDR3 is TGTGCCAGTAGCGGGGGGCAAAACATTCAGTACTTC. Translating gives CASSGGQNIQYF.

This chain uses TRBV7-9 with TRBJ2-3; D unclear. Germline assignment: CDR1 SEHNR and CDR2 FQNEAQ (reference sequence). The CDR3 length is 14 residues. The V gene lost 5 bases and the J gene lost 0 bases, with 9 bases spanning the gap. CDR3 sequence reads: CASSLRGSTDTQYF. CDR3 nucleotide sequence: TGTGCCAGCAGCCTCAGAGGAAGCACAGATACGCAGTATTTT.

This clone was detected only a few times. V is TRBV7-9 and J is TRBJ2-1; weak D call: TRBD2 (7 bases). V lost 5 bases and J lost 0, with 11 bases in between. Germline V gene lookup returns CDR1 SEHNR and CDR2 FQNEAQ (reference sequence). CDR3 length: 15 residues. The CDR3 protein is CASSPRGASYNEQFF. In DNA form, the CDR3 reads TGTGCCAGCAGCCCCCGGGGGGCCTCCTACAATGAGCAGTTCTTC.

This clone was counted only a few times. V and J are TRBV7-2 and TRBJ2-7; possible D gene TRBD2, 5 bases. Germline V gene lookup returns CDR1 SGHTA and CDR2 FQGNSA. The CDR3 has 13 amino acids. Trimming stripped 5 bases from V and 1 base from J, with 9 bases between. This CDR3 is CASSPTGSYEQYF. CDR3 nucleotide sequence: TGTGCCAGCAGCCCTACGGGGTCCTACGAGCAGTACTTC.

This chain connects TRBV29-1 to TRBJ1-1, with D maybe TRBD1 (6 bases). The V gene lost 6 bases and the J gene lost 0 bases, with 11 bases spanning the gap. The CDR3 loop spans 13 amino acids. CDR1 is SQVTM, CDR2 ANQGSEA, per germline. CDR3 region: CSVEQGLNTEAFF. CDR3 DNA: TGCAGCGTCGAACAGGGCCTGAACACTGAAGCTTTCTTT.

Only a few counts were recorded for this clone. This chain joins TRBV9 and TRBJ2-7; possibly TRBD2 for D (6 bases). Trimming removed 0 bases from V and 4 bases from J, with 11 bases in between. CDR1 and CDR2 from the germline V gene are SGDLS and YYNGEE. This CDR3 has 14 amino acids. The CDR3 sequence: CASSVDSGPYEQYF. The CDR3 coding sequence is TGTGCCAGCAGCGTAGACAGCGGGCCTTACGAGCAGTACTTC.

The sample holds a few counts of this clone. The CDR3 DNA sequence: TGTGCCAGCAGTTCGGGACAGGGTGAAGCTTTCTTT. Translated: CASSSGQGEAFF. The chain combines TRBV27 with TRBJ1-1, with TRBD1 matching over 9 bases. The CDR3 spans 12 residues. Germline V CDR1 and CDR2: MNHEY, SMNVEV (reference sequence). With V trimmed by 4 bases and J by 7 bases, 1 base remained unmatched.

The CDR3: CASSPPGSLRETQYF. In DNA form, the CDR3 reads TGTGCCAGCTCACCCCCGGGAAGCCTGAGAGAGACCCAGTACTTC. The chain combines TRBV18 with TRBJ2-5, with D perhaps TRBD2 (5 bases). CDR1 is KGHSH and CDR2 is LQKENI in the germline V gene. The length of the CDR3 is 15 residues. Trimming pared 3 bases from V and 4 bases from J, leaving 15 bases between.

The chain uses TRBV7-3 and TRBJ2-5, with 9 positions matching TRBD2. Germline V gives CDR1 SGHTA, CDR2 FQGTGA. Trimming took 2 bases from V and 2 from J; bases not matched to a gene: 3. The CDR3 loop spans 15 amino acids. The CDR3 region is CASSLVSGGQETQYF. CDR3 coding DNA: TGTGCCAGCAGCTTAGTTAGCGGGGGACAAGAGACCCAGTACTTC.

This rearrangement joins TRBV5-1 to TRBJ2-5; TRBD2 aligns across 8 bases. V dropped 4 bases and J dropped 1; count of bases not matched to a gene: 9. The CDR3 is 16 amino acids. CDR1 SGHRS and CDR2 YFSETQ come from the germline V gene. As DNA, the CDR3 is TGCGCCAGCAGCGTCGCGGGGGGACTAACCCAAGAGACCCAGTACTTC. Amino acids: CASSVAGGLTQETQYF. The whole variable domain, remainder taken from reference TRBV5-1 and TRBJ2-5, is KAGVTQTPRYLIKTRGQQVTLSCSPISGHRSVSWYQQTPGQGLQFLFEYFSETQRNKGNFPGRFSGRQFSNSRSEMNVSTLELGDSALYLCASSVAGGLTQETQYFGPGTRLLVL.